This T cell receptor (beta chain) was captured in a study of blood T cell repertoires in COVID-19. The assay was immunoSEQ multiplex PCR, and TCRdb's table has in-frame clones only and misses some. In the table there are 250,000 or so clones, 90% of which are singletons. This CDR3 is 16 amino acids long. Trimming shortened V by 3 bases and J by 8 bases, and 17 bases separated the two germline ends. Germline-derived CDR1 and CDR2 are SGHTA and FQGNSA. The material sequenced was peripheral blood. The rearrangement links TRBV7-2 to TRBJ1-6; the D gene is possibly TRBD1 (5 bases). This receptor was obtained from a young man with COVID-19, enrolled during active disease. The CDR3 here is CASSFLGAGVDSPLHF. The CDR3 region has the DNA TGTGCCAGCAGCTTCCTCGGGGCGGGAGTGGATTCACCCCTCCACTTT.